This T cell receptor beta chain was captured by sequencing in a study of Ad26.COV2.S vaccination and SARS-CoV-2 variants. Study-level findings and limits: The study found similar non-spike TCR breadth in vaccine and placebo recipients.

As to treatment: roughly 18 received Ad26.COV2.S at low or high dose, single or two shots; about 5 received placebo; per-sample allocation not given. Each sample was drawn 63 days after the first injection (of vaccine or placebo). The assay was immunoSEQ multiplex PCR, and TCRdb's table has in-frame clones only and misses some. The data hold around 300,000 clones, with approximately 86% observed a single time. Per germline, CDR1 SGHRS and CDR2 YFSETQ. This CDR3 region has 13 residues. V shed 0 bases, J shed 4 bases, and the junction held 0 bases outside the gene matches. Worth noting for this clone: The antigen remains undetermined.

The clonotype comes from a person aged 18 to 65 who received the Ad26.COV2.S COVID-19 vaccine or a placebo. Sequences were derived from peripheral blood, sampled in a trial of Ad26.COV2.S vaccine versus placebo. The chain carries TRBV5-1 and TRBJ1-1, with 7 bases that match TRBD1. CDR3 sequence (DNA): TGCGCCAGCAGCTTGGGGACAGGCACTGAAGCTTTCTTT. As protein: CASSLGTGTEAFF.